The present T cell receptor (beta chain) was sequenced within a study of T-cell reconstitution after alpha-beta-depleted transplantation in children. Notes on the study in general: About two months after transplant, alpha-beta T cells reportedly came from several hundred expanded graft clones. Surviving recipient cells, namely T cells and thymic progenitors, were the source of high day-60 TCRbeta diversity in some patients. When one year had passed after transplant, most T-cell counts and diversity came from newly produced T cells.

This clonotype was picked up many times. Its antigen is undetermined. Unique molecular identifiers featured in how the TCRbeta library was prepared. TCRdb used MiXCR to reprocess the PCR reads, holding one entry per CDR3 protein. The data contain about 350,000 distinct CDR3 sequences, roughly 15% of them seen just once; the ten biggest clones take up approximately 38%. Germline V gene data show CDR1 as DFQATT and CDR2 as SNEGSKA (reference sequence). Trimming cost V 5 bases and J 6 bases, with 11 bases left between them. This CDR3 is 11 amino acids long. This sequence originates from a male patient aged 2 to 9 who had a stem cell transplant for acute lymphoblastic leukemia, so the T cells may come from the graft donor. The starting material was PBMCs, mostly from graft donor cells, obtained 360 days after TCRalphabeta/CD19-depleted stem cell transplant. The chain is built from TRBV20-1 and TRBJ2-7; D possibly corresponds to TRBD2 (6 bases). The CDR3 nucleotides read TGCAGTGCTTTGGGACTTCCCGAGCAGTACTTC. It is translated as CSALGLPEQYF.